This T cell receptor beta chain derives from a study of human T cells and chemical hapten exposure. Specified time point: pre-sensitization, week 0. Noted treatment: therapeutic diphenylcyclopropenone sensitization with weekly scalp DPC. The germline V gene has CDR1 LGHNA and CDR2 YNFKEQ. The length of the CDR3 is 16 residues. The V and J ends lost 0 bases and 6 bases respectively, with 16 bases between them. This clonotype was picked up a small number of times. Its antigen is currently unknown. The study, taken as a whole, reports: The donor cohort had alopecia, so its immune response may not match that of healthy people. There was a positive correlation between PT1 expanded TCR counts and patch test score.

TCRdb itself ran the RACE reads through MiXCR, one entry per CDR3 protein. The profile shows more than 250,000 distinct CDR3 sequences, about 9% of them singletons. The chain recombines TRBV4-2 with TRBJ2-3; no firm D call. Material: whole blood, obtained in connection with sensitization to the hapten diphenylcyclopropenone (DPC). The clonotype was recovered from a woman in her thirties or forties with alopecia areata. Some clones in this sample may be carry-over from other donors' samples. The CDR3 nucleotides are TGTGCCAGCAGCCAAGATGCAGGAATCCCACAGGATACGCAGTATTTT. Encoded protein: CASSQDAGIPQDTQYF.